This T cell receptor (beta chain) emerged from a study of T-cell memory formation after mild COVID-19. MiXCR, run by TCRdb on the 5' RACE reads, gives a single entry per CDR3 protein. The sample holds under 110,000 distinct CDR3 sequences; around 12% are singletons and the top ten take more than 25%. The germline gives CDR1 MNHEY, CDR2 SMNVEV (reference sequence). Trimming at V came to 1 base and at J to 9 bases, leaving 9 bases not matched to a gene. This CDR3 contains 16 residues. Whole-study results and caveats: CD4+ clones that contracted lay mainly in CM and EM; CD8+ ones lay in EMRA.

This clonotype was detected a few times. As yet, its antigen is unknown. Sequenced: PBMCs or a T cell subset sorted from them (not recorded which). The receptor comes from an adult woman who had mild COVID-19 (a few samples of this study predate the infection). Cell type and time point are not known. This sequence joins TRBV27 and TRBJ1-6; 7 bases agree with TRBD1. DNA of the CDR3: TGTGCCAGCAGTTTATGGGGCCCGGGACAGCTTTCACCCCTCCACTTT. This sequence encodes CASSLWGPGQLSPLHF.